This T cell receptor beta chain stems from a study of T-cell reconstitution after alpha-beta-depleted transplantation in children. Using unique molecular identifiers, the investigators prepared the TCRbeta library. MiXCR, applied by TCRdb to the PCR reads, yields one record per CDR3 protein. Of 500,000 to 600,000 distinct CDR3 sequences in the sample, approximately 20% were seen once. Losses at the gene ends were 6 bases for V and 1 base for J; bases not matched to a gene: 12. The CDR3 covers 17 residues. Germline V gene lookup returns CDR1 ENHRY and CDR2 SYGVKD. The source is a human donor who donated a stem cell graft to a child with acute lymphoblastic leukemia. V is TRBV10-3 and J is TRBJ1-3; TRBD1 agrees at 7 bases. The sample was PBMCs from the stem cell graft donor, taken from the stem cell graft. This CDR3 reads CAISSWEGGRSGNTIYF. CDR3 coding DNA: TGTGCCATCAGCTCGTGGGAAGGGGGCCGTTCTGGAAACACCATATATTTT.